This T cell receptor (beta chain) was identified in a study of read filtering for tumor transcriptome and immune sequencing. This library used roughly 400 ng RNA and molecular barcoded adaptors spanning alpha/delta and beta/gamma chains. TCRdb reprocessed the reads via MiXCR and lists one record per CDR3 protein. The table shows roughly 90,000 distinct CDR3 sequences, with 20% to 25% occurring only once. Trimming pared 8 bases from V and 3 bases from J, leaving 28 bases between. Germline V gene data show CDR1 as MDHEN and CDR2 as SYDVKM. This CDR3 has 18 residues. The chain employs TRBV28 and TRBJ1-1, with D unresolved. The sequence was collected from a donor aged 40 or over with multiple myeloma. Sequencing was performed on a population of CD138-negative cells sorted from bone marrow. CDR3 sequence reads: CASSSYLRGGKLYTEAFF. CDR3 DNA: TGTGCCAGCTCTAGCTACTTGCGGGGAGGGAAATTATACACTGAAGCTTTCTTT.